This T cell receptor beta chain was found in a study of blood T cell repertoires in COVID-19. At the level of the study: From the United States, Italy and Spain came samples of acute and convalescent COVID-19.

As handled by the study authors: Amplifying reference gene primers gave estimates of nucleated cell counts. Clones were read by immunoSEQ multiplex PCR, and TCRdb kept only the in-frame ones, dropping some. V, J and clone size were drawn from that table, and D and trimming were deduced from the DNA. Of over 150,000 clones listed, approximately 80% are singletons. Germline CDR1 and CDR2: MGHDK and SYGVNS. Trimming took 3 bases from V and 4 from J, leaving 12 bases between them. This CDR3 region has 14 residues. V is TRBV25-1 and J is TRBJ1-1; TRBD1 might be the D (6 bases). The clonotype comes from an older woman with acute or convalescent COVID-19. Sequences were obtained from peripheral blood. Written as DNA, the CDR3 is TGTGCCAGCAGTGATTTCGTACAGGGCACTGAAGCTTTCTTT. This codes for CASSDFVQGTEAFF.